These 5 T cell receptor beta chains share one sample of origin, sequenced in a study of shared clonotypes between healthy human individuals. Data came from immunoSEQ multiplex PCR; TCRdb stores just in-frame clones and leaves some out. The profile covers about 700,000 clones, with approximately 79% appearing a single time and approximately 1.6% taken by the ten largest. Sequencing used memory CD4+ T cells sorted from blood. Subset described: CD45RA-negative fraction. These receptor sequences come from a woman aged 25 to 39 in good health.

This chain links TRBV5-1 with TRBJ1-2; D remains unclear. V lost 0 bases and J 8 bases, leaving 14 bases between the germline ends. CDR1 is SGHRS and CDR2 is YFSETQ in the germline V gene. The CDR3 is made up of 14 amino acids. CDR3 region: CASSLEDVGGGYTF. CDR3 DNA sequence: TGCGCCAGCAGCTTGGAGGACGTCGGTGGAGGCTACACCTTC.

V gene TRBV18 combines with J gene TRBJ2-7; D uncertain. V gave up 3 bases and J gave up 6 bases, with 18 bases separating them. This CDR3 contains 15 residues. Germline CDR1 KGHSH, CDR2 LQKENI. The DNA of the CDR3 is TGTGCCAGCTCACCTCTGAGTGGACCCTACTCCGAGCAGTACTTC. Residues: CASSPLSGPYSEQYF.

This rearrangement joins TRBV2 to TRBJ2-7; D unresolved. Germline lookup yields CDR1 SNHLY and CDR2 FYNNEI. The CDR3 runs 14 residues. The ends were cut back, 4 bases at V and 3 bases at J, with 13 bases in the middle. CDR3 DNA sequence: TGTGCCAGCAGTGTCCGCGTCCGGAGCTACGAGCAGTACTTC. This encodes CASSVRVRSYEQYF.

The genes are TRBV28 and TRBJ1-4; 8 bases line up with TRBD1. The CDR3 has 14 amino acids. CDR1 is MDHEN and CDR2 is SYDVKM in the germline V gene. V gave up 6 bases and J gave up 8 bases; unmatched junction bases: 8. Here the CDR3 reads CASSPGQVREKLFF. The CDR3 coding sequence is TGTGCCAGCAGCCCGGGACAGGTACGCGAAAAACTGTTTTTT.

The chain uses TRBV7-6 and TRBJ2-5; D is unresolved. The CDR3 is 12 residues long. Germline lookup yields CDR1 SGHVS and CDR2 FNYEAQ. The germline V and J ends were trimmed by 8 bases and 4 bases, with 11 bases remaining between them. CDR3: CASSVSGETQYF. The DNA of the CDR3 is TGTGCCAGCTCGGTCTCAGGAGAGACCCAGTACTTC.